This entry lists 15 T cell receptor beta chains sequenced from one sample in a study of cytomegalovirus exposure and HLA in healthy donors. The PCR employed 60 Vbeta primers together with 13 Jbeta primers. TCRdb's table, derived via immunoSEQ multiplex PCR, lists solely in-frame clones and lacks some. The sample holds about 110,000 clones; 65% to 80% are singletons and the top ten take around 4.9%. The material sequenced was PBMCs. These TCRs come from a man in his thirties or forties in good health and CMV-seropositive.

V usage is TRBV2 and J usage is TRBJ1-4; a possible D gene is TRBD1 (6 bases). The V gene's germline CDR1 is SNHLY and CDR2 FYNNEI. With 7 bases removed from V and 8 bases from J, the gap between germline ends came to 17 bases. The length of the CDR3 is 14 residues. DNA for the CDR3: TGTGCCAGCATGGGAGGGGGGGCCGGAGAAAAACTGTTTTTT. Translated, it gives CASMGGGAGEKLFF.

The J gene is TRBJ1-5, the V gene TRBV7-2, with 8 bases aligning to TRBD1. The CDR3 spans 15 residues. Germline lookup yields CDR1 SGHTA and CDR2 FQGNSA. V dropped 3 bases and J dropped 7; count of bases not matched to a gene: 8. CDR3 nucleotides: TGTGCCAGCAGCTTGGGCAGGGGGCGAGACCAGCCCCAGCATTTT. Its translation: CASSLGRGRDQPQHF.

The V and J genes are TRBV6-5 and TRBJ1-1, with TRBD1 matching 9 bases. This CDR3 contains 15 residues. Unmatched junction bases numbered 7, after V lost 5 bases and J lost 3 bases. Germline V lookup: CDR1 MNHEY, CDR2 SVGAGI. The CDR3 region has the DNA TGTGCCAGCAGTAGACCGGGACAGGGATACACTGAAGCTTTCTTT. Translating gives CASSRPGQGYTEAFF.

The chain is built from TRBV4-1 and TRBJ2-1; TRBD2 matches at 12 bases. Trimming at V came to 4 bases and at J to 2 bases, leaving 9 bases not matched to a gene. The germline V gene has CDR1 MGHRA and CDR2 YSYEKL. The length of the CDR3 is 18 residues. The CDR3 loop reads CASSPRLAGVLPYNEQFF. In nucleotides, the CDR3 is TGCGCCAGCAGCCCGCGACTAGCGGGGGTCCTCCCCTACAATGAGCAGTTCTTC.

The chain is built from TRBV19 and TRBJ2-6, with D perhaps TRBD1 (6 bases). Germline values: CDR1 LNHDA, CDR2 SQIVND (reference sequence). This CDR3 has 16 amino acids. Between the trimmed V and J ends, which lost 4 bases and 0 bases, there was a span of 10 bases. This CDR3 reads CASSRHRVSGANVLTF. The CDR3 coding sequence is TGTGCCAGTAGTAGACACAGGGTCTCTGGGGCCAACGTCCTGACTTTC.

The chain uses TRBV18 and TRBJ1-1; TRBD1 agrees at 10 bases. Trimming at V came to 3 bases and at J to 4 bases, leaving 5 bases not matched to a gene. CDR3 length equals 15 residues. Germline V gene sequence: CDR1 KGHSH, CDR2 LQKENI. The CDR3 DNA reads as TGTGCCAGCTCACCTCCGGGACAGGGGACCACTGAAGCTTTCTTT. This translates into CASSPPGQGTTEAFF.

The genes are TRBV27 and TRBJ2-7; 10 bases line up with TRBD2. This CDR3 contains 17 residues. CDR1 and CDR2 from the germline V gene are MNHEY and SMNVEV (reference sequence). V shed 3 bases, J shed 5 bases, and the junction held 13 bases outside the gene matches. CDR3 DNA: TGTGCCAGCAGTTTCGTCAATAGCGGGGGGTCGGGAGACGAGCAGTACTTC. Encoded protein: CASSFVNSGGSGDEQYF.

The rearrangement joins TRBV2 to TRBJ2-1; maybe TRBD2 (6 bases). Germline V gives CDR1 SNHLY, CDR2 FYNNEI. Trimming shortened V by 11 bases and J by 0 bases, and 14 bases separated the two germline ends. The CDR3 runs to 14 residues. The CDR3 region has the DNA TGTGCCCTCGGGGGTCCAAGCTCCTACAATGAGCAGTTCTTC. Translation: CALGGPSSYNEQFF. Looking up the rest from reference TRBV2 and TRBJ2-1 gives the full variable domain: EPEVTQTPSHQVTQMGQEVILRCVPISNHLYFYWYRQILGQKVEFLVSFYNNEISEKSEIFDDQFSVERPDGSNFTLKIRSTKLEDSAMYFCALGGPSSYNEQFFGPGTRLTVL.

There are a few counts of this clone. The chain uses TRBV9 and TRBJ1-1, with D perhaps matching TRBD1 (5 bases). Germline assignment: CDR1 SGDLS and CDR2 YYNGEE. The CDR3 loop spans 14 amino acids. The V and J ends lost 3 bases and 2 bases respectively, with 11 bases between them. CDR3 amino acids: CASSAGWRNTEAFF. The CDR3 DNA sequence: TGTGCCAGCAGCGCAGGGTGGAGAAACACTGAAGCTTTCTTT.

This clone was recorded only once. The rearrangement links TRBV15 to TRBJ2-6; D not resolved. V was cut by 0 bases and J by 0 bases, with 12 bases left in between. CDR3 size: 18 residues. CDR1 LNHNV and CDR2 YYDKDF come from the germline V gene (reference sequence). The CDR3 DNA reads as TGTGCCACCAGCAGAGATGGTGGGCAGCTCTCTGGGGCCAACGTCCTGACTTTC. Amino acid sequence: CATSRDGGQLSGANVLTF.

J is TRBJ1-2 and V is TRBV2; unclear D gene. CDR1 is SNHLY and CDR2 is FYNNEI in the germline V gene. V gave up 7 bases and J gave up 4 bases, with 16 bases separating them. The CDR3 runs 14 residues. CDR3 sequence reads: CASTIDIGVYGYTF. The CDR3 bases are TGTGCCAGCACAATAGACATAGGTGTCTATGGCTACACCTTC. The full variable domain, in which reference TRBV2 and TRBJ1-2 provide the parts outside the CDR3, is EPEVTQTPSHQVTQMGQEVILRCVPISNHLYFYWYRQILGQKVEFLVSFYNNEISEKSEIFDDQFSVERPDGSNFTLKIRSTKLEDSAMYFCASTIDIGVYGYTFGSGTRLTVV.

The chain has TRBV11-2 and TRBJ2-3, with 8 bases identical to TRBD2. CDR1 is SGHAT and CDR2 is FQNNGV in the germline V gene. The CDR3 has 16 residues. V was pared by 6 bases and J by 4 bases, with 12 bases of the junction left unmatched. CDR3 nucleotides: TGTGCCAGCAGTACTCGGGGCGGGGGGCAACCAGATACGCAGTATTTT. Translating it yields CASSTRGGGQPDTQYF.

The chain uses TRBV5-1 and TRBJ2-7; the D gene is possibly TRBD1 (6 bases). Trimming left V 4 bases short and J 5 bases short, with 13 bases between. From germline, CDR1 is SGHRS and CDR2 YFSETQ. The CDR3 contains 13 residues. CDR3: CASSPGQINEQYF. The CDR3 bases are TGCGCCAGCAGCCCAGGACAGATTAACGAGCAGTACTTC.

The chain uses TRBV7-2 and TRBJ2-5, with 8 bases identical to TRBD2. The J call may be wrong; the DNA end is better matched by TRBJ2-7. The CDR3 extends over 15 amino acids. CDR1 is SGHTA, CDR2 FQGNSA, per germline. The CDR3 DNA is TGTGCCAGCAGTGCCCGGGGGGGGAGCTCCTACGAGCAGTACTTC. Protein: CASSARGGSSYEQYF.

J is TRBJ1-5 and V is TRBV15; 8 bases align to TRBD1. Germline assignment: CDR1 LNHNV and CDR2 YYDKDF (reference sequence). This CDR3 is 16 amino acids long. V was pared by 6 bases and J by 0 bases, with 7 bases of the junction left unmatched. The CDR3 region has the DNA TGTGCCACCAGTACCAGCAGGGGGCTTAGCAATCAGCCCCAGCATTTT. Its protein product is CATSTSRGLSNQPQHF.